What follows are 26 T cell receptor beta chains derived from one specimen sequenced in a study of T-cell memory formation after mild COVID-19. One entry per CDR3 protein, called by TCRdb with MiXCR from the 5' RACE reads. The sample has around 300,000 distinct CDR3 sequences; roughly 8.2% are singletons. Sequenced input: PBMCs or a T cell subset sorted from them (not recorded which). The receptors come from a man between 18 and 35 years old who had mild COVID-19 (a few samples of this study predate the infection). Cell type and time point are not known.

This clonotype has only a few counts. This chain links TRBV5-1 with TRBJ1-1, with D unresolved. The CDR3 runs to 12 residues. Trimming took 3 bases from V and 6 from J, leaving 9 bases between them. Per germline, CDR1 SGHRS and CDR2 YFSETQ. The CDR3 nucleotides are TGCGCCAGCAGCTCGAGCCTCGCTGAAGCTTTCTTT. It is translated as CASSSSLAEAFF.

This clonotype was seen a handful of times. The J gene is TRBJ2-5, the V gene TRBV7-9; no reliable D call. This CDR3 region has 14 residues. The V end was cut by 6 bases, the J end by 1 base, with 12 bases between. Germline V gene data show CDR1 as SEHNR and CDR2 as FQNEAQ (reference sequence). This chain's CDR3 is CASRVVGGQETQYF. The CDR3 coding sequence is TGTGCCAGCAGGGTCGTGGGCGGCCAAGAGACCCAGTACTTC.

The V and J genes are TRBV7-3 and TRBJ1-6; D uncertain. Per the germline V gene, CDR1 is SGHTA and CDR2 is FQGTGA. This CDR3 spans 13 amino acids. Trimming left V 2 bases short and J 4 bases short, with 3 bases between. CDR3 bases: TGTGCCAGCAGCTTATCTTATAATTCACCCCTCCACTTT. As protein: CASSLSYNSPLHF.

This clonotype was detected ten times or more. The chain has TRBV7-9 and TRBJ1-1; D not resolved. Trimming took 6 bases from V and 2 from J, leaving 10 bases between them. The CDR3 has 13 residues. The germline gives CDR1 SEHNR, CDR2 FQNEAQ (reference sequence). CDR3 region: CASSPSGNTEAFF. The CDR3, as DNA: TGTGCCAGCAGTCCGTCGGGAAACACTGAAGCTTTCTTT. The full variable domain, completed using reference TRBV7-9 and TRBJ1-1, is DTGVSQNPRHKITKRGQNVTFRCDPISEHNRLYWYRQTLGQGPEFLTYFQNEAQLEKSRLLSDRFSAERPKGSFSTLEIQRTEQGDSAMYLCASSPSGNTEAFFGQGTRLTVV.

Ten or more counts support this clonotype. This chain's CDR3 is CASSRRGLAGETQYF. Here the CDR3 DNA reads TGTGCCAGCAGCCGCAGGGGACTAGCGGGGGAGACCCAGTACTTC. The V gene is TRBV11-2, the J gene TRBJ2-5; 13 bases align to TRBD2. Germline V gene data show CDR1 as SGHAT and CDR2 as FQNNGV. This CDR3 region has 15 residues. The V segment lost 5 bases and the J segment 5 bases; nucleotides outside the gene matches: 5.

This clonotype has a handful of counts. J is TRBJ1-1 and V is TRBV5-1; D gene unclear. The CDR3 length is 14 residues. The germline V and J ends were trimmed by 4 bases and 1 base, with 11 bases remaining between them. Germline V lookup: CDR1 SGHRS, CDR2 YFSETQ. The DNA of the CDR3 is TGCGCCAGCAGCCTGACGACGCCGAACACTGAAGCTTTCTTT. Translated, it gives CASSLTTPNTEAFF.

V gene TRBV4-1 combines with J gene TRBJ1-5; weak D call: TRBD1 (6 bases). CDR1 and CDR2 from the germline V gene are MGHRA and YSYEKL. The CDR3 is 15 amino acids. With 3 bases removed from V and 5 bases from J, the gap between germline ends came to 14 bases. The CDR3 bases are TGCGCCAGCAGCCACTATGGGGGCTTTGATCAGCCCCAGCATTTT. It translates to CASSHYGGFDQPQHF.

The CDR3 loop is CASSPSGRGNTGELFF. The CDR3 DNA follows: TGTGCCAGCAGCCCAAGTGGTAGGGGAAACACCGGGGAGCTGTTTTTT. This chain joins TRBV5-4 and TRBJ2-2; tentatively, D is TRBD1 (5 bases). V was pared by 4 bases and J by 2 bases, with 15 bases between. This CDR3 spans 16 amino acids. Looked up from germline, CDR1 is SGHNT and CDR2 is YYREEE (reference sequence).

The J gene is TRBJ1-5, the V gene TRBV18, with D maybe TRBD1 (5 bases). The CDR3 spans 16 residues. Germline V gene lookup returns CDR1 KGHSH and CDR2 LQKENI. Trimming removed 3 bases at V and 2 bases at J, with 14 bases between. The CDR3 here is CASSPGRVFGNQPQHF. The DNA for the CDR3 is TGTGCCAGCTCACCGGGCAGGGTATTCGGCAATCAGCCCCAGCATTTT.

The rearrangement joins TRBV10-3 to TRBJ1-1; perhaps TRBD1 as D (6 bases). CDR3 length equals 13 residues. Looked up from germline, CDR1 is ENHRY and CDR2 is SYGVKD. V shed 6 bases and J shed 5 bases, with 13 bases lying between them. The CDR3 loop is CAIRPGTWTEAFF. The CDR3 DNA follows: TGTGCCATCAGGCCCGGGACATGGACTGAAGCTTTCTTT.

There are many counts of this clonotype. The chain combines TRBV30 with TRBJ1-2; D unclear. The CDR3 contains 12 residues. Germline V gene data show CDR1 as GTSNPN and CDR2 as SVGIG (reference sequence). Trimming pared 1 base from V and 2 bases from J, leaving 5 bases between. The CDR3 DNA sequence: TGTGCCTGGAGTGCGGGAAACTATGGCTACACCTTC. This translates into CAWSAGNYGYTF.

This sequence joins TRBV7-8 and TRBJ2-5; no clear D. Germline V gene sequence: CDR1 SGHVS, CDR2 FQNEAQ. The CDR3 spans 14 residues. V was pared by 7 bases and J by 1 base, with 13 bases between. Written as DNA, the CDR3 is TGTGCCAGCACCCCTATGGCTCTCCAAGAGACCCAGTACTTC. It yields the protein CASTPMALQETQYF.

This clonotype was recorded a few times. CDR3 protein: CASSLDMNYGYTF. In DNA, the CDR3 is TGTGCCAGCAGCCTCGACATGAACTATGGCTACACCTTC. The rearrangement joins TRBV7-3 to TRBJ1-2, with no clear D. The germline V and J ends were trimmed by 5 bases and 2 bases, with 9 bases remaining between them. The germline V gene has CDR1 SGHTA and CDR2 FQGTGA. The CDR3 sequence is 13 residues long.

This clonotype was seen at least ten times. This chain links TRBV11-2 with TRBJ2-1, with D perhaps matching TRBD1 or TRBD2 (5 bases each). Trimming stripped 1 base from V and 2 bases from J, with 12 bases between. The CDR3 length is 16 residues. CDR1 is SGHAT, CDR2 FQNNGV, per germline. The chain's CDR3 is CASSLAPGTAYNEQFF. CDR3 in DNA: TGTGCCAGCAGCTTAGCCCCCGGGACCGCCTACAATGAGCAGTTCTTC.

The V call is TRBV18, the J call TRBJ1-2, with a weak D call TRBD1 (5 bases). CDR3 length: 14 amino acids. CDR1 is KGHSH and CDR2 is LQKENI in the germline V gene. Trimming left V 1 base short and J 8 bases short, with 14 bases between. The CDR3 region has the DNA TGTGCCAGCTCACCACGGGGTGGTCGGGACGGCTACACCTTC. It is translated as CASSPRGGRDGYTF.

This clonotype was seen a few times. The V call is TRBV5-1, the J call TRBJ2-7; D might be TRBD1 or TRBD2, each matching 5 bases. The CDR3 length is 13 residues. Germline V gene data show CDR1 as SGHRS and CDR2 as YFSETQ. V gave up 5 bases and J gave up 4 bases, with 13 bases separating them. This CDR3 is CASSREQGYEQYV. DNA of the CDR3: TGCGCCAGCAGTAGGGAGCAGGGATACGAGCAGTACGTC.

The chain uses TRBV5-1 and TRBJ2-2; D may be TRBD2 (6 bases). Trimming removed 4 bases from V and 3 bases from J, with 16 bases in between. The germline CDR1 and CDR2 sequences are SGHRS and YFSETQ. CDR3 length: 16 residues. The CDR3 loop is CASSLGAGKDTGELFF. The CDR3, as DNA: TGCGCCAGCAGCCTGGGCGCGGGAAAGGACACCGGGGAGCTGTTTTTT.

This clonotype showed up just a few times. Given a much more abundant clone one base away, this may be a read error. The J gene is TRBJ2-3, the V gene TRBV5-1; TRBD1 aligns across 8 bases. CDR1 and CDR2 from the germline V gene are SGHRS and YFSETQ. V lost 4 bases to trimming and J lost 1 base; unmatched junction nucleotides: 5. This CDR3 contains 15 residues. DNA for the CDR3: TGCGCCAGCAGCACCACAGGGGGAGGCACAGATACGCAGTATTTT. The encoded protein is CASSTTGGGTDTQYF.

The chain uses TRBV6-5 and TRBJ1-1, with a tentative D call TRBD1 (5 bases). Germline CDR1 reads MNHEY; CDR2 reads SVGAGI. The CDR3 contains 12 residues. V shed 6 bases and J shed 6 bases, with 11 bases lying between them. DNA of the CDR3: TGTGCCAGCAGCGTGGGGGACTCTGAAGCTTTCTTT. It specifies CASSVGDSEAFF.

The chain carries TRBV20-1 and TRBJ2-1, with 12 nucleotides matching TRBD2. With 6 bases clipped from V and 8 bases from J, the junction kept 2 bases outside the gene matches. The CDR3 has 12 residues. Germline V CDR1 and CDR2: DFQATT, SNEGSKA (reference sequence). The CDR3 coding sequence is TGCAGTGCCCGGACTAGCGGGGATGAGCAGTTCTTC. This codes for CSARTSGDEQFF.

This clonotype was detected only a few times. The rearrangement joins TRBV5-1 to TRBJ1-3; D remains unclear. V lost 1 base, J lost 5 bases, and 10 bases lay in between. The CDR3 extends over 14 amino acids. Germline lookup yields CDR1 SGHRS and CDR2 YFSETQ. The CDR3, as DNA: TGCGCCAGCAGCTTGCCCGGGAGCCGAAACACCATATATTTT. Amino acid sequence: CASSLPGSRNTIYF.

Only a few counts were recorded for this clonotype. The chain links TRBV5-1 to TRBJ2-7; D ambiguous. The CDR3 runs to 17 residues. CDR1 SGHRS and CDR2 YFSETQ come from the germline V gene. The V end lost 7 bases, the J end lost 4 bases, and 27 bases lay between the germline ends. Here the CDR3 reads CASAYVPYPGGRYEQYF. The CDR3 bases are TGCGCCAGCGCCTACGTCCCCTACCCCGGTGGTCGATACGAGCAGTACTTC. Using reference TRBV5-1 and TRBJ2-7 for the parts outside the CDR3, the full variable domain is KAGVTQTPRYLIKTRGQQVTLSCSPISGHRSVSWYQQTPGQGLQFLFEYFSETQRNKGNFPGRFSGRQFSNSRSEMNVSTLELGDSALYLCASAYVPYPGGRYEQYFGPGTRLTVT.

The rearrangement uses TRBV5-8 and TRBJ2-3; D not resolved. The length of the CDR3 is 16 residues. Germline CDR1 reads SGHTS; CDR2 reads YDEGEE. V gave up 0 bases and J gave up 2 bases, with 13 bases separating them. The CDR3 loop is CASSLDSRDPTDTQYF. CDR3 in DNA: TGTGCCAGCAGCTTGGACTCGCGTGACCCCACAGATACGCAGTATTTT.

This clonotype was detected ten times or more. The chain has TRBV27 and TRBJ2-7, with D unclear. Germline V gives CDR1 MNHEY, CDR2 SMNVEV (reference sequence). The V and J ends lost 1 base and 3 bases respectively, with 13 bases between them. This CDR3 spans 15 amino acids. The CDR3 spells CASSLWAAGHYEQYF. In DNA, the CDR3 is TGTGCCAGCAGTTTATGGGCAGCCGGCCACTACGAGCAGTACTTC.

This clonotype has a count of ten or more. V usage is TRBV15 and J usage is TRBJ1-5; no reliable D call. CDR1 is LNHNV and CDR2 is YYDKDF in the germline V gene (reference sequence). V lost 2 bases and J lost 4, with 9 bases in between. The CDR3 extends over 14 amino acids. CDR3: CATSRPPGNQPQHF. The CDR3 DNA follows: TGTGCCACCAGCAGACCCCCGGGGAATCAGCCCCAGCATTTT.

This clonotype was seen more than once but under ten times. The V gene is TRBV5-1, the J gene TRBJ2-5; 10 bases map to TRBD2. CDR3 length: 16 amino acids. Germline V lookup: CDR1 SGHRS, CDR2 YFSETQ. V shed 0 bases and J 3 bases; nucleotides not matched to a gene: 5. The CDR3 is CASSLDSGGIKETQYF. CDR3 nucleotide sequence: TGCGCCAGCAGCTTGGATAGCGGGGGGATTAAAGAGACCCAGTACTTC.